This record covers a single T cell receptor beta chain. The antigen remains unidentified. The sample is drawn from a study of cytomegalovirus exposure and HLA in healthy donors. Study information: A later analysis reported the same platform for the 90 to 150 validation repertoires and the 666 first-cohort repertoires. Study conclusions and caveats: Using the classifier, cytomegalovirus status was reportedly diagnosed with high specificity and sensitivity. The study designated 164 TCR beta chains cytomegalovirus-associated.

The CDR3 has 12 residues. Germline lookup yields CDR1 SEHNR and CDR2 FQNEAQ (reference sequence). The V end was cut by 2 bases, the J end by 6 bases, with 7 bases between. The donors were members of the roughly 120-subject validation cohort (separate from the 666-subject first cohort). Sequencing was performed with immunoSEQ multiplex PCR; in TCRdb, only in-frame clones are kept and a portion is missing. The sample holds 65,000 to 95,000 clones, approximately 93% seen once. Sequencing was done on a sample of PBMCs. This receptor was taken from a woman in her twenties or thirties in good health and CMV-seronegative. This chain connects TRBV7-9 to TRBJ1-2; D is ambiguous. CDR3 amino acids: CASSLLTNGYTF. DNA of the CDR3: TGTGCCAGCAGCTTACTCACTAATGGCTACACCTTC. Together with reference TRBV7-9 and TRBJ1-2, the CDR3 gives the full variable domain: DTGVSQNPRHKITKRGQNVTFRCDPISEHNRLYWYRQTLGQGPEFLTYFQNEAQLEKSRLLSDRFSAERPKGSFSTLEIQRTEQGDSAMYLCASSLLTNGYTFGSGTRLTVV.